The 20 T cell receptor beta chains in this list originate from one sample, sequenced in a study of cytomegalovirus exposure and HLA in healthy donors. Sequenced by immunoSEQ multiplex PCR; TCRdb stores in-frame clones only, minus some. The sample lists some 260,000 clones; roughly 91% were seen once. The source material was PBMCs. Every receptor here comes from a woman aged 25-40 years in good health and CMV-seronegative.

The chain carries TRBV30 and TRBJ1-4, with D possibly matching TRBD1 (5 bases). From germline, CDR1 is GTSNPN and CDR2 SVGIG (reference sequence). The CDR3 length is 13 residues. V lost 5 bases to trimming and J lost 5 bases, with 12 bases between them. The CDR3 is CAWVGPPNEKLFF. CDR3 DNA: TGTGCCTGGGTGGGACCTCCGAATGAAAAACTGTTTTTT. The full variable domain, its missing parts supplied by reference TRBV30 and TRBJ1-4, is SQTIHQWPATLVQPVGSPLSLECTVEGTSNPNLYWYRQAAGRGLQLLFYSVGIGQISSEVPQNLSASRPQDRQFILSSKKLLLSDSGFYLCAWVGPPNEKLFFGSGTQLSVL.

V and J are TRBV27 and TRBJ2-3; TRBD2 is a possible D gene (6 bases). V was clipped by 10 bases and J by 0 bases, with 20 bases between them. Germline loops: CDR1 MNHEY, CDR2 SMNVEV (reference sequence). This CDR3 spans 16 amino acids. CDR3 DNA: TGTGCCACCAGGGATAAGGGGACTCCTAGCACAGATACGCAGTATTTT. Translating gives CATRDKGTPSTDTQYF.

J is TRBJ2-7 and V is TRBV11-1, with D hard to call. Trimming removed 2 bases from V and 3 bases from J, with 11 bases in between. This CDR3 spans 14 amino acids. Per germline, CDR1 SGHAT and CDR2 FQDESV (reference sequence). The CDR3 nucleotides are TGTGCCAGCAGCTTATCATCGGACCTCTACGAGCAGTACTTC. This sequence encodes CASSLSSDLYEQYF.

The chain links TRBV9 to TRBJ2-1; 9 nucleotides align to TRBD1. The CDR3 is 16 residues long. Trimming at V came to 0 bases and at J to 7 bases, leaving 8 bases not matched to a gene. Germline V gives CDR1 SGDLS, CDR2 YYNGEE. CDR3 amino acids: CASSVEGTGFANEQFF. The CDR3 coding sequence is TGTGCCAGCAGCGTAGAAGGGACAGGGTTCGCAAATGAGCAGTTCTTC.

The rearrangement uses TRBV9 and TRBJ2-4; D gene ambiguous. The CDR3 is 20 amino acids. Germline values: CDR1 SGDLS, CDR2 YYNGEE. V gave up 0 bases and J gave up 1 base, with 23 bases separating them. CDR3 protein: CASSVVLMAPPERAKNIQYF. CDR3 DNA: TGTGCCAGCAGCGTAGTGTTGATGGCACCCCCAGAGAGGGCCAAAAACATTCAGTACTTC.

This chain links TRBV11-2 with TRBJ2-1; 7 bases align to TRBD2. V lost 3 bases to trimming and J lost 2 bases; unmatched junction nucleotides: 7. Per germline, CDR1 SGHAT and CDR2 FQNNGV. CDR3 length equals 16 residues. CDR3 amino acids: CASSFNQGGAYNEQFF. CDR3 bases: TGTGCCAGCAGCTTTAACCAGGGAGGGGCCTACAATGAGCAGTTCTTC. Together with reference TRBV11-2 and TRBJ2-1, the CDR3 gives the full variable domain: EAGVAQSPRYKIIEKRQSVAFWCNPISGHATLYWYQQILGQGPKLLIQFQNNGVVDDSQLPKDRFSAERLKGVDSTLKIQPAKLEDSAVYLCASSFNQGGAYNEQFFGPGTRLTVL.

The V call is TRBV29-1, the J call TRBJ1-2, with D hard to call. The CDR3 is 13 amino acids. Trimming removed 4 bases from V and 0 bases from J, with 9 bases in between. CDR1 SQVTM and CDR2 ANQGSEA come from the germline V gene. The CDR3 reads CSVVQPPNYGYTF. CDR3 sequence (DNA): TGCAGCGTTGTACAGCCTCCTAACTATGGCTACACCTTC.

CDR3 sequence reads: CASSHGLHFGQFF. The CDR3 coding sequence is TGCGCCAGCAGCCATGGGCTTCACTTTGGGCAGTTCTTC. V gene TRBV4-3 combines with J gene TRBJ2-1, with D hard to call. Germline CDR1 reads LGHNA; CDR2 reads YSLEER. The CDR3 extends over 13 amino acids. V was cut by 3 bases and J by 12 bases, with 15 bases left in between.

This clone was seen a handful of times. This chain connects TRBV28 to TRBJ2-7, with 12 bases lining up with TRBD1. J lost 6 bases, V lost 4 bases, and 7 bases had no gene match. CDR1 and CDR2 (germline): MDHEN, SYDVKM. This CDR3 has 15 residues. CDR3 residues: CASSSTGTGGGEQYF. CDR3 in DNA: TGTGCCAGCAGTTCCACCGGGACAGGGGGCGGCGAGCAGTACTTC.

This clone was detected once. V and J are TRBV5-1 and TRBJ1-5; a possible D gene is TRBD1 (6 bases). Germline V gene sequence: CDR1 SGHRS, CDR2 YFSETQ. This CDR3 is 16 amino acids long. V lost 3 bases and J 1 base, leaving 14 bases between the germline ends. The CDR3 DNA sequence: TGCGCCAGCAGCTCGGCCCCAGGGGTGAGCAATCAGCCCCAGCATTTT. This encodes CASSSAPGVSNQPQHF.

V is TRBV5-1 and J is TRBJ2-1; 14 positions agree with TRBD2. Germline V gene sequence: CDR1 SGHRS, CDR2 YFSETQ. V lost 7 bases to trimming and J lost 8 bases; unmatched junction nucleotides: 2. The length of the CDR3 is 13 residues. Here the CDR3 DNA reads TGCGCCAGCGGGGGACTAGCGGGAGATGAGCAGTTCTTC. Encoded protein: CASGGLAGDEQFF.

This chain's CDR3 is CSVRGASNQPQHF. CDR3 bases: TGCAGCGTTCGGGGGGCGAGCAATCAGCCCCAGCATTTT. The rearrangement uses TRBV29-1 and TRBJ1-5; weak D call: TRBD1 (6 bases). V was clipped by 5 bases and J by 1 base, with 9 bases between them. Per germline, CDR1 SQVTM and CDR2 ANQGSEA. The CDR3 covers 13 residues.

This clone was counted once. V and J are TRBV7-2 and TRBJ2-4, with a tentative D call TRBD1 (6 bases). The ends were cut back, 5 bases at V and 1 base at J, with 12 bases in the middle. Germline values: CDR1 SGHTA, CDR2 FQGNSA. CDR3 length: 15 residues. Here the CDR3 reads CASSPQQGAKNIQYF. In DNA, the CDR3 is TGTGCCAGCAGCCCACAGCAGGGGGCCAAAAACATTCAGTACTTC.

The chain joins TRBV27 to TRBJ1-1, with D tentatively TRBD1 (6 bases). Trimming left V 7 bases short and J 4 bases short, with 22 bases between. Germline values: CDR1 MNHEY, CDR2 SMNVEV (reference sequence). CDR3 size: 16 residues. The CDR3: CASNTFGGPSTTEAFF. The DNA for the CDR3 is TGTGCCAGCAACACCTTTGGGGGGCCCAGCACCACTGAAGCTTTCTTT.

The rearrangement joins TRBV28 to TRBJ2-7; 11 bases are a match to TRBD1. CDR3 length: 14 residues. With V trimmed by 5 bases and J by 4 bases, 4 bases remained unmatched. Germline V gives CDR1 MDHEN, CDR2 SYDVKM. The DNA of the CDR3 is TGTGCCAGCAGTGTAGGGACAGGGGGTTACGAGCAGTACTTC. This gives the protein CASSVGTGGYEQYF.

The rearrangement joins TRBV29-1 to TRBJ2-1, with D unclear. CDR1 SQVTM and CDR2 ANQGSEA come from the germline V gene. Between the trimmed V and J ends, which lost 0 bases and 4 bases, there was a span of 4 bases. This CDR3 spans 12 amino acids. CDR3 protein: CSVEDRYNEQFF. CDR3 coding DNA: TGCAGCGTTGAAGACAGATACAATGAGCAGTTCTTC.

This clone has just one count. V and J are TRBV6-6 and TRBJ2-1, with 8 nucleotides matching TRBD1. Germline-derived CDR1 and CDR2 are MNHNY and SVGAGI (reference sequence). This CDR3 is built from 14 residues. The V segment lost 7 bases and the J segment 7 bases; nucleotides outside the gene matches: 9. Here the CDR3 reads CASTHRTGWNEQFF. CDR3 bases: TGTGCCAGCACCCACAGGACAGGGTGGAATGAGCAGTTCTTC.

The rearrangement uses TRBV28 and TRBJ2-5, with 10 bases lining up with TRBD1. Germline-derived CDR1 and CDR2 are MDHEN and SYDVKM. The V and J ends lost 5 bases and 2 bases, in that order; junction bases with no gene match: 8. The CDR3 loop spans 16 amino acids. The CDR3 DNA sequence: TGTGCCAGCAGTCCGCTGGGGACAGGGGCTCAAGAGACCCAGTACTTC. Encoded protein: CASSPLGTGAQETQYF.

The rearrangement joins TRBV4-1 to TRBJ2-3; TRBD2 matches at 8 bases. The germline gives CDR1 MGHRA, CDR2 YSYEKL. This CDR3 contains 15 residues. J was trimmed by 4 bases and V by 8 bases; bases with no gene match: 11. DNA for the CDR3: TGCGCCAGCCGGGCTGTGGGTAGCGGGGCAGATACGCAGTATTTT. It yields the protein CASRAVGSGADTQYF.

This chain connects TRBV29-1 to TRBJ2-7; 7 bases align to TRBD1. Germline V gene data show CDR1 as SQVTM and CDR2 as ANQGSEA. The CDR3 covers 13 residues. J lost 2 bases, V lost 4 bases, and 5 bases had no gene match. CDR3 DNA sequence: TGCAGCGTTGGGAGACAGGGAACCTACGAGCAGTACTTC. Protein sequence: CSVGRQGTYEQYF.